What follows is one T cell receptor beta chain and its context. This clonotype was detected a few times. Its antigen target is currently unknown. There are no base qualities to consult, and no much larger clone falls within one base. The data were taken from a study of human T cells and chemical hapten exposure (dated by TCRdb to the early 2020s). Notes on the research overall: For sensitization, 2% DPC in acetone was applied to a roughly 2 cm by roughly 2 cm area of upper inner arm skin. Blood samples were taken from patients before sensitization (week 0) and then at 2, 6 and about 24 weeks after DPC sensitization. Libraries were pooled for sequencing, and per-sample TCR yields varied mainly because of small differences in library volumes within the pool. Peripheral blood TCR repertoire changes were tracked in vivo in alopecia patients during primary and secondary sensitization to the hapten diphenylcyclopropenone (DPC). Weekly therapeutic DPC doses were additionally applied to the scalp of patients throughout the roughly 25-week study period. Patch testing was done on the upper back using Finn chambers containing 0.01% DPC, and results were scored after 6 days according to International Contact Dermatitis Research Group standards. For TCR sequencing, blood came from over 25 alopecia patients at anywhere from one to four time points (pre-sensitization, 2, 6 and 24 weeks). Most of the patients in the cohort were female, and the cohort covered alopecia areata with under or over 50% scalp involvement, alopecia totalis and alopecia universalis.

The time point label, as the study defines it: pre-sensitization, week 0. What this sample's treatment or condition label stands for: therapeutic diphenylcyclopropenone sensitization with weekly scalp DPC. Blood at each patch-test visit was drawn before the patch test was applied. To be eligible, patients had to be aged 18 to 70, diagnosed with alopecia and judged suitable for DPC therapy, while pregnant patients were excluded. Total RNA was extracted from unfractionated whole blood collected in Tempus Blood RNA tubes. Paper-wide results and their limitations: Because all patients had alopecia, a presumed autoimmune disease, the immune response of the patients might differ from that of healthy individuals. Significantly more large CDR3 similarity clusters were formed by expanded TCRs than by pre-sensitization or healthy control sets, consistent with antigen-driven responses. The number of TCRs above 1 in 1000 frequency did not change with DPC sensitization; there was no evidence of global repertoire structure alterations. After repeated subsampling, changes were observed in the strength of the expansion versus patch-test correlation and in the threshold at which the correlation became significant. Patch test score was positively correlated with the number of PT1 expanded TCRs, with significance at thresholds 8, 16 and 32 but not at 4.

Receptor amplification or capture employed RACE. TCRdb records NextSeq 500 as the sequencer. During library preparation, unique molecular identifiers were attached to individual cDNA molecules so that TCRs could be counted quantitatively and reproducibly. For every blood RNA sample, sequencing covered both the TCR alpha and TCR beta chains. As for how the authors treated the data: The median number of TCRs per sample was approximately 93,000, ranging from roughly 20,000 to 700,000. V, J and CDR3 annotation of the TCR reads was carried out using the Decombinator software suite. For PS versus PT1 abundance plots, all samples were subsampled to the same number of TCRs (28,000). TCRs were defined as expanded if absent before sensitization and observed at least eight times at the 2-week time point. Clones were called with MiXCR by TCRdb after fastp trimmed the public reads at Q25, and only in-frame beta chains were retained. CDR3 protein duplicates are merged, each entry listing the most common genes and DNA. In this record, the V and J calls reflect TCRdb's handling and not the investigators' own analysis. The sample table shows about 80,000 distinct CDR3 sequences, and roughly 15% are seen once. The ten largest make up more than 3.5% of the sample.

The material was whole blood, obtained in connection with sensitization to the hapten diphenylcyclopropenone (DPC). The sequence was collected from a woman aged 45-59 years with alopecia areata. Some clones in this sample may be carry-over from other donors' samples.

The CDR3 region reads CATSDFGQGNNEQYF. Read as DNA, the sequence is TGTGCCACCAGTGATTTTGGACAGGGGAACAACGAGCAGTACTTC. In this chain, TRBV24-1 is recombined with TRBJ2-7; TRBD1 agrees with 9 junctional bases. Reading from cysteine to phenylalanine, the CDR3 counts 15 amino acids. The only DNA kept is the CDR3, 45 bases in frame from the first base. For CDR1 and CDR2, the germline V gene lists KGHDR and SFDVKD. Trimming removed 1 base from V and 5 bases from J; the gene matches leave 5 bases unexplained.